This entry lists 20 T cell receptor beta chains sequenced from one sample in a study of blood T cell repertoires in COVID-19. Method: immunoSEQ multiplex PCR; TCRdb's copy keeps in-frame clones and lacks some. The sample holds a few hundred thousand clones, approximately 83% seen once. Sequencing was performed on PBMCs or T cells enriched from blood (not recorded which). Every receptor here comes from a woman aged 40 to 50 with acute COVID-19.

The chain is built from TRBV13 and TRBJ2-2; 14 bases match TRBD2. The CDR3 is made up of 17 amino acids. CDR1 is PRHDT and CDR2 is FYEKMQ in the germline V gene (reference sequence). V trimming: 5 bases; J trimming: 4 bases; junction bases outside the gene matches: 6. The CDR3 nucleotides read TGTGCCAGCAGCGAGGGACTAGCGGGAGAGGTCACCGGGGAGCTGTTTTTT. It codes for CASSEGLAGEVTGELFF.

There are a few counts of this clone. V is TRBV7-9 and J is TRBJ2-7, with 13 positions matching TRBD2. The germline V gene encodes CDR1 SEHNR and CDR2 FQNEAQ (reference sequence). The CDR3 is 18 residues long. The ends lost 5 bases at V and 0 bases at J; junction bases unmatched: 10. Here the CDR3 DNA reads TGTGCCAGCAGCCCTCTGACTAGCGGGGGGCCGTACTCCTACGAGCAGTACTTC. This codes for CASSPLTSGGPYSYEQYF.

This rearrangement joins TRBV9 to TRBJ2-7, with D possibly being TRBD2 (5 bases). This CDR3 contains 13 residues. V lost 1 base to trimming and J lost 4 bases, with 9 bases between them. Germline V CDR1 and CDR2: SGDLS, YYNGEE. CDR3 sequence (DNA): TGTGCCAGCAGCGTAACCCCGGGATACGAGCAGTACTTC. It codes for CASSVTPGYEQYF.

This clone was seen a few times. The chain couples TRBV5-6 to TRBJ1-2; D is uncertain. Germline V gene lookup returns CDR1 SGHDT and CDR2 YYEEEE. Trimming cost V 0 bases and J 1 base, with 4 bases left between them. The CDR3 spans 13 residues. The CDR3: CASSLADNYGYTF. The CDR3, as DNA: TGTGCCAGCAGCTTGGCAGATAACTATGGCTACACCTTC.

V is TRBV25-1 and J is TRBJ2-5; D is perhaps TRBD1 (5 bases). There are 12 residues in the CDR3. V was shortened by 5 bases and J by 10 bases, with 14 bases between the two germline ends. The germline V gene has CDR1 MGHDK and CDR2 SYGVNS. The CDR3 loop is CASSLRDGVQYF. The CDR3 DNA sequence: TGTGCCAGCAGTCTCAGGGATGGGGTCCAGTACTTC.

This rearrangement joins TRBV18 to TRBJ2-5, with D perhaps TRBD1 (5 bases). CDR1 is KGHSH and CDR2 is LQKENI in the germline V gene. The ends were cut back, 0 bases at V and 2 bases at J, with 13 bases in the middle. This CDR3 contains 16 residues. CDR3 DNA sequence: TGTGCCAGCTCACCACCGAAAAGGGGCTTTCAAGAGACCCAGTACTTC. The encoded protein is CASSPPKRGFQETQYF.

V and J are TRBV18 and TRBJ1-4, with D tentatively TRBD1 (6 bases). The CDR3 runs to 15 residues. The V gene lost 3 bases and the J gene lost 8 bases, with 16 bases spanning the gap. Germline V gives CDR1 KGHSH, CDR2 LQKENI. DNA for the CDR3: TGTGCCAGCTCACCGGGCACAGGGCGAGGCGAAAAACTGTTTTTT. Translating it yields CASSPGTGRGEKLFF. The full variable domain, in which reference TRBV18 and TRBJ1-4 provide the parts outside the CDR3, is NAGVMQNPRHLVRRRGQEARLRCSPMKGHSHVYWYRQLPEEGLKFMVYLQKENIIDESGMPKERFSAEFPKEGPSILRIQQVVRGDSAAYFCASSPGTGRGEKLFFGSGTQLSVL.

This chain uses TRBV14 with TRBJ2-1; possibly TRBD2 for D (5 bases). Trimming removed 0 bases at V and 3 bases at J, with 12 bases between. This CDR3 has 16 amino acids. The V gene's germline CDR1 is SGHDN and CDR2 FVKESK. This CDR3 reads CASSQELGLHYNEQFF. The CDR3 DNA reads TGTGCCAGCAGCCAAGAACTCGGACTCCACTACAATGAGCAGTTCTTC.

The V call is TRBV6-4, the J call TRBJ1-2; 9 bases are shared with TRBD1. V trimming: 4 bases; J trimming: 6 bases; junction bases outside the gene matches: 6. CDR1 and CDR2 (germline): MRHNA, SNTAGT. This CDR3 is built from 14 residues. CDR3 DNA: TGTGCCAGCAGTGGACAGGGGGGTCTCGATGGCTACACCTTC. It encodes CASSGQGGLDGYTF.

The chain employs TRBV3-1 (or the pseudogene TRBV3-2) and TRBJ2-7; 9 bases are a match to TRBD1. Germline trimming cut 3 bases from V and 5 bases from J; bases unmatched to any gene: 11. CDR3 size: 16 residues. The V gene's germline CDR1 is LGHDT and CDR2 YNNKEL (reference sequence). The CDR3 bases are TGTGCCAGCAGCCAGACTACCCGGGACAGGGACCACGAGCAGTACTTC. Translation: CASSQTTRDRDHEQYF.

The V call is TRBV6-5, the J call TRBJ2-7; 9 bases agree with TRBD1. The V gene end was trimmed by 6 bases and the J gene end by 3 bases; junction bases not matched to a gene: 6. Germline values: CDR1 MNHEY, CDR2 SVGAGI. This CDR3 is 14 amino acids long. For the CDR3, the DNA is TGTGCCAGCAGCCTACGGGGACAGGGCTACGAGCAGTACTTC. Its translation: CASSLRGQGYEQYF.

This clone was observed a few times. CDR3 protein: CSVEDPFRNTEAFF. The CDR3 DNA reads as TGCAGCGTTGAAGACCCCTTTCGGAACACTGAAGCTTTCTTT. The chain joins TRBV29-1 to TRBJ1-1; D call uncertain. V was clipped by 0 bases and J by 1 base, with 9 bases between them. Germline values: CDR1 SQVTM, CDR2 ANQGSEA. The CDR3 has 14 residues. The full variable domain, with the rest looked up from reference TRBV29-1 and TRBJ1-1, is SAVISQKPSRDICQRGTSLTIQCQVDSQVTMMFWYRQQPGQSLTLIATANQGSEATYESGFVIDKFPISRPNLTFSTLTVSNMSPEDSSIYLCSVEDPFRNTEAFFGQGTRLTVV.

The chain recombines TRBV20-1 with TRBJ1-5, with D hard to call. V shed 3 bases and J shed 0 bases, with 15 bases lying between them. This CDR3 region has 16 residues. From germline, CDR1 is DFQATT and CDR2 SNEGSKA (reference sequence). The CDR3, as DNA: TGCAGTGCTAGTAGAAAAGAGAAAGTTAGCAATCAGCCCCAGCATTTT. Protein sequence: CSASRKEKVSNQPQHF.

The V gene is TRBV7-2, the J gene TRBJ1-6; TRBD1 matches 9 bases. The CDR3 is 17 amino acids. Germline V lookup: CDR1 SGHTA, CDR2 FQGNSA. V shed 3 bases and J 6 bases; nucleotides not matched to a gene: 9. The CDR3 reads CASSFRPMTGGNSPLHF. As DNA, the CDR3 is TGTGCCAGCAGCTTCCGTCCAATGACAGGGGGTAATTCACCCCTCCACTTT.

This clone was detected a few times. The chain has TRBV6-5 and TRBJ1-3; the D gene is possibly TRBD1 (6 bases). The V end lost 6 bases, the J end lost 0 bases, and 12 bases lay between the germline ends. CDR1 MNHEY and CDR2 SVGAGI come from the germline V gene. This CDR3 spans 15 amino acids. The CDR3 spells CASRPNRDSGNTIYF. The CDR3 nucleotides are TGTGCCAGCAGGCCCAACAGGGACTCTGGAAACACCATATATTTT.

V and J are TRBV3-1 (or the pseudogene TRBV3-2) and TRBJ1-5, with D hard to call. In germline, CDR1 is LGHDT, CDR2 YNNKEL (reference sequence). V dropped 4 bases and J dropped 3 bases, with 10 bases sitting between them. CDR3 length equals 14 residues. CDR3 DNA sequence: TGTGCCAGCAGCCCCGGCGGTTTCAATCAGCCCCAGCATTTT. Translated: CASSPGGFNQPQHF.

J is TRBJ2-1 and V is TRBV5-1, with D uncertain. Trimming removed 6 bases from V and 2 bases from J, with 15 bases in between. This CDR3 is 15 amino acids long. Germline assignment: CDR1 SGHRS and CDR2 YFSETQ. This CDR3 reads CASNSESLPYNEQFF. CDR3 bases: TGCGCCAGCAATTCAGAATCCCTTCCCTACAATGAGCAGTTCTTC.

The chain recombines TRBV5-1 with TRBJ2-7, with 12 bases identical to TRBD1. CDR3 size: 15 residues. V dropped 3 bases and J dropped 3; count of bases not matched to a gene: 4. Germline loops: CDR1 SGHRS, CDR2 YFSETQ. The CDR3 reads CASSWGQGAIYEQYF. CDR3 sequence (DNA): TGCGCCAGCAGCTGGGGACAGGGGGCAATCTACGAGCAGTACTTC. The entire variable domain, with the rest obtained from reference TRBV5-1 and TRBJ2-7, is as follows: KAGVTQTPRYLIKTRGQQVTLSCSPISGHRSVSWYQQTPGQGLQFLFEYFSETQRNKGNFPGRFSGRQFSNSRSEMNVSTLELGDSALYLCASSWGQGAIYEQYFGPGTRLTVT.

The gene calls are TRBV9 and TRBJ1-2; weak D call: TRBD1 (5 bases). V was cut by 4 bases and J by 5 bases, with 18 bases left in between. The CDR3 covers 15 residues. Germline CDR1 and CDR2: SGDLS and YYNGEE. CDR3 protein: CASSTPGRGVYGYTF. The DNA of the CDR3 is TGTGCCAGCAGCACCCCGGGTCGGGGGGTTTATGGCTACACCTTC.

J is TRBJ1-3 and V is TRBV9, with a tentative D call TRBD1 (5 bases). CDR1 and CDR2 from the germline V gene are SGDLS and YYNGEE. The V and J ends lost 2 bases and 0 bases respectively, with 12 bases between them. The CDR3 covers 16 residues. The DNA for the CDR3 is TGTGCCAGCAGCGTTGTTGACAGCGACTCTGGAAACACCATATATTTT. Protein: CASSVVDSDSGNTIYF. The whole variable domain, filled in from reference TRBV9 and TRBJ1-3, reads DSGVTQTPKHLITATGQRVTLRCSPRSGDLSVYWYQQSLDQGLQFLIQYYNGEERAKGNILERFSAQQFPDLHSELNLSSLELGDSALYFCASSVVDSDSGNTIYFGEGSWLTVV.